The subject of this entry is one T cell receptor beta chain. Its antigen has not been determined. Qualities for individual bases were not recorded, and no much larger clone is one base off. The sample originates from a study of Ad26.COV2.S vaccination and SARS-CoV-2 variants (TCRdb year 2021). Concerning the study at large: Vaccine-arm donors came from COV1001, a multicentre, randomized, double-blind, placebo-controlled phase I-IIa trial of Ad26.COV2.S in healthy adults. Trial participants were randomized into five groups of five, in which low-dose or high-dose Ad26.COV2.S was given once or twice, or placebo was given on both occasions. Investigators remained blinded to trial group allocation during experiments and outcome assessment. Ad26.COV2.S was administered intramuscularly at a dose of 5x10^10 or 1x10^11 viral particles, either as one shot or as two shots given 56 days apart. A total of about 30 samples were included in the TCR-sequenced set, comprising some 20 Ad26.COV2.S vaccine recipients, 5 placebo recipients and 8 SARS-CoV-2 convalescent individuals. The specificity and breadth of SARS-CoV-2-reactive T cell receptors after Ad26.COV2.S vaccination were assessed by TCRbeta repertoire sequencing. General findings and caveats noted by the study authors: The authors noted that the TCR breadth and depth analyses may have underestimated total T cell responses. The study was not powered to compare responses between vaccine doses or regimens. Non-spike TCR breadth was comparable between vaccine and placebo recipients, consistent with the vaccine containing only spike. After vaccination, spike-specific CD8+ and CD4+ T cell responses were reported to show substantial breadth. Compared with placebo recipients, Ad26.COV2.S recipients showed higher spike-specific TCR breadth (P = 0.0014).

TCRbeta CDR3 regions were sequenced with the immunoSEQ Assay. After extraction, genomic DNA underwent amplification by bias-controlled multiplex PCR, followed by high-throughput sequencing. The original methods were these. Collapsing and filtering of sequences were performed to quantify the absolute abundance of each unique TCRbeta CDR3 region. T cell fraction was estimated by normalizing TCRbeta template counts to usable DNA, which was measured by amplifying reference genes present in all nucleated cells. Repertoire TCRs were annotated as SARS-CoV-2-specific when V gene, CDR3 amino acid sequence and J gene were exactly matched to a known reactive TCR set. The reference SARS-CoV-2 TCR set was derived from MIRA and filtered for enrichment in COVID-19-positive ImmuneCODE repertoires, a step that removed public or cross-reactive TCRs. Using the MIRA antigens, annotated TCRs were further analysed by specific ORF or by position within an ORF. Depth was the summed frequency of annotated unique rearrangements, while breadth was defined as annotated unique rearrangements over total unique productive rearrangements. TCR breadth was compared between groups using two-sided Wilcoxon rank-sum tests. In its TCRdb copy, this immuneACCESS table keeps in-frame sequences only and misses some clones. Where compared with another copy, unresolved V genes explain less than half of these, and the others have no known cause. V and J calls and clone size are copied from that table; D and trimming were computed from the DNA. For this sample there are hundreds of thousands of clones; less than 90% appear just once. The ten largest clones add up to approximately 11% of the sample.

In the germline V gene (reference sequence), CDR1 corresponds to LNHDA and CDR2 to SQIVND. V and J lose 9 bases and 5 bases, and a span of 17 bases separates them. Measured from the cysteine to the phenylalanine, the CDR3 is 14 residues long. Left in the record is the CDR3 DNA by itself, 42 bases read in frame from the first base. The treatment or condition label, as the study defines it: 19 received Ad26.COV2.S at low or high dose, single or two shots; roughly five received placebo; per-sample allocation not given. Repertoires of vaccine and placebo recipients were sequenced from samples taken on day 63 after the first injection. Cohort 1b enrolled roughly 25 adults aged 18-55 years at a single site in Boston, USA, between 29 July and 7 August 2020. As a vaccine, Ad26.COV2.S was a replication-incompetent adenovirus type 26 vector that expressed a prefusion-stabilized SARS-CoV-2 spike protein derived from the original Wuhan strain.

This chain is built from TRBV19 and TRBJ1-5; the D gene is possibly TRBD1, with 5 bases matching. The sequencing here drew on peripheral blood, taken in a trial of Ad26.COV2.S vaccine versus placebo. The clonotype was recovered from a person aged 18-60 years who received the Ad26.COV2.S COVID-19 vaccine or a placebo. The DNA sequence reads TGTGCCAGCTCAGTTGGGGGTAGGGATCAGCCCCAGCATTTT. Protein translation: CASSVGGRDQPQHF.